Given below is one TCR beta chain in context. The CDR3 runs 15 residues. V was shortened by 8 bases and J by 2 bases, with 18 bases between the two germline ends. Germline assignment: CDR1 MGHDK and CDR2 SYGVNS. The data originate from a study of T cell changes during pregnancy in multiple sclerosis. Profiling relied on immunoSEQ multiplex PCR, and the TCRdb table lists in-frame clones only, not all of them. The repertoire holds 95,000 to 100,000 clones, with around 90% as singletons. This sequence was found in a female donor with multiple sclerosis, enrolled in a pregnancy study. The sequencing here drew on peripheral blood, taken in the second trimester of pregnancy. The genes are TRBV25-1 and TRBJ2-5, with a weak D call TRBD2 (5 bases). The CDR3 DNA follows: TGTGCCAGCCGGGATGGCGGAGCAAGTCAAGAGACCCAGTACTTC. This gives the protein CASRDGGASQETQYF.